This entry lists 18 T cell receptor beta chains sequenced from one sample in a study of beta chain features in type 1 diabetes. Notes on the study in general: Type 1 diabetes patients showed a moderate but significant shortening of TCRB CDR3s in all four CD4+ subsets.

Their recognized antigens are unknown. The sequenced template was cDNA made from the entire isolated RNA. Sequencing was performed with immunoSEQ multiplex PCR; in TCRdb, only in-frame clones are kept and a portion is missing. The data contain 160,000 or so clones, roughly 10% of them seen just once; the ten biggest clones take up roughly 0.7%. The material sequenced was central memory CD4+ T cells from blood. The receptors originated from a woman in her twenties or thirties with type 1 diabetes.

The chain employs TRBV29-1 and TRBJ2-1; 10 bases agree with TRBD2. Germline CDR1 is SQVTM and CDR2 is ANQGSEA. V was pared by 6 bases and J by 9 bases, with 8 bases of the junction left unmatched. The CDR3 extends over 13 amino acids. DNA of the CDR3: TGCAGCGTCGAAAAGTTAGCGGGAGGTGAGCAGTTCTTC. Its translation: CSVEKLAGGEQFF.

Only a few counts were recorded for this clone. The V gene is TRBV29-1, the J gene TRBJ2-7; possibly TRBD1 for D (7 bases). The germline gives CDR1 SQVTM, CDR2 ANQGSEA. The V and J ends lost 6 bases and 3 bases respectively, with 15 bases between them. CDR3 length: 13 residues. The CDR3 sequence: CSVARRDSYEQYF. DNA for the CDR3: TGCAGCGTGGCCAGGCGGGACAGCTACGAGCAGTACTTC.

The J gene is TRBJ2-3, the V gene TRBV25-1; 7 nucleotides match TRBD2. CDR3 length: 14 amino acids. With V trimmed by 3 bases and J by 4 bases, 4 bases remained unmatched. Germline V CDR1 and CDR2: MGHDK, SYGVNS. The CDR3, as DNA: TGTGCCAGCAGTGATCGGGGACTACCAGATACGCAGTATTTT. Residues: CASSDRGLPDTQYF.

This chain joins TRBV7-9 and TRBJ2-2, with 7 bases identical to TRBD1. Germline V lookup: CDR1 SEHNR, CDR2 FQNEAQ (reference sequence). CDR3 length: 15 amino acids. V dropped 6 bases and J dropped 4; count of bases not matched to a gene: 8. The CDR3 region has the DNA TGTGCCAGCAGGTCGACAGGGTTTGGCACCGGGGAGCTGTTTTTT. This encodes CASRSTGFGTGELFF.

The CDR3 protein is CSVQGRGETQYF. DNA of the CDR3: TGCAGCGTCCAGGGGCGCGGGGAGACCCAGTACTTC. The chain links TRBV29-1 to TRBJ2-5; weak D call: TRBD1 (6 bases). The CDR3 totals 12 residues. V was clipped by 6 bases and J by 5 bases, with 13 bases between them. The germline V gene encodes CDR1 SQVTM and CDR2 ANQGSEA.

The rearrangement uses TRBV5-1 and TRBJ2-7; 7 bases are a match to TRBD2. J lost 8 bases, V lost 0 bases, and 11 bases had no gene match. This CDR3 region has 15 residues. Germline V gene data show CDR1 as SGHRS and CDR2 as YFSETQ. CDR3 bases: TGCGCCAGCAGCTTGGGATTGGCGGGAGCCGAAAAGCAGTACTTC. Translating gives CASSLGLAGAEKQYF.

CDR3 sequence reads: CASSPSGTGNTEAFF. DNA for the CDR3: TGTGCCAGCAGCCCATCCGGGACAGGGAACACTGAAGCTTTCTTT. The chain combines TRBV11-3 with TRBJ1-1, with 8 bases aligning to TRBD1. CDR1 and CDR2 (germline): SGHNT, YENEEA. This CDR3 spans 15 amino acids. After removal of 5 bases from V and 1 base from J, the junction contained 6 bases not matched to a gene.

This clone has a handful of counts. The chain is built from TRBV5-1 and TRBJ2-5; 8 bases are a match to TRBD2. The end of the DNA aligns better with TRBJ2-7, so the J call may be wrong. The germline CDR1 and CDR2 sequences are SGHRS and YFSETQ. The CDR3 is made up of 14 amino acids. Here the CDR3 DNA reads TGCGCCAGCACCAAACCGGGACTAGGAAGCGAGCAGTACTTC. This sequence encodes CASTKPGLGSEQYF.

This clone was observed a few times. The chain recombines TRBV29-1 with TRBJ1-3; D remains unclear. The germline V and J ends were trimmed by 5 bases and 5 bases, with 10 bases remaining between them. This CDR3 region has 12 residues. Germline V CDR1 and CDR2: SQVTM, ANQGSEA. In nucleotides, the CDR3 is TGCAGCGTTTTGGACTTAAGAAACACCATATATTTT. Translating gives CSVLDLRNTIYF.

This rearrangement joins TRBV29-1 to TRBJ2-5; 8 bases agree with TRBD2. Germline trimming cut 7 bases from V and 5 bases from J; bases unmatched to any gene: 6. The CDR3 runs to 12 residues. Per the germline V gene, CDR1 is SQVTM and CDR2 is ANQGSEA. The CDR3 coding sequence is TGCAGCGGAGCGGGAGATGGGGAGACCCAGTACTTC. Its protein product is CSGAGDGETQYF.

The chain is built from TRBV5-1 and TRBJ2-2; D possibly corresponds to TRBD2 (6 bases). Between the trimmed V and J ends, which lost 3 bases and 5 bases, there was a span of 17 bases. Germline loops: CDR1 SGHRS, CDR2 YFSETQ. The CDR3 is 16 amino acids. The CDR3 DNA follows: TGCGCCAGCAGCTGGCTTCCGGAGAGCGGGACCGGGGAGCTGTTTTTT. Protein sequence: CASSWLPESGTGELFF.

This clone was seen more than once but under ten times. The chain carries TRBV19 and TRBJ1-5; 8 bases map to TRBD1. Germline trimming cut 7 bases from V and 6 bases from J; bases unmatched to any gene: 11. CDR3 length equals 15 residues. Germline V gene data show CDR1 as LNHDA and CDR2 as SQIVND (reference sequence). In nucleotides, the CDR3 is TGTGCCAGTACCAGAGACAGGGGAGGTAGTCAGCCCCAGCATTTT. Translating gives CASTRDRGGSQPQHF.

This chain connects TRBV29-1 to TRBJ1-2; D possibly corresponds to TRBD1 (5 bases). Trimming stripped 4 bases from V and 7 bases from J, with 22 bases between. Germline CDR1 SQVTM, CDR2 ANQGSEA. This CDR3 spans 15 amino acids. The CDR3 protein is CSVGGGSWRIGGYTF. CDR3 DNA sequence: TGCAGCGTTGGGGGGGGTAGCTGGAGGATCGGTGGCTACACCTTC.

This clone was seen a handful of times. V is TRBV4-2 and J is TRBJ2-5; 7 positions agree with TRBD2. Germline assignment: CDR1 LGHNA and CDR2 YNFKEQ. V was clipped by 1 base and J by 5 bases; unmatched bases: 13. The CDR3 runs 17 residues. The CDR3 bases are TGTGCCAGCAGCCAAGGTGGCGGCGGGAGCGGCGGGGAGACCCAGTACTTC. Translating it yields CASSQGGGGSGGETQYF.

In regard to this clone: This CDR3 is also generated by other DNA sequences in the sample. The rearrangement links TRBV6-6 to TRBJ2-5; 11 bases line up with TRBD2. The junction had 8 bases not matched to a gene; V was cut back by 6 bases and J by 5 bases. The CDR3 contains 15 residues. The germline gives CDR1 MNHNY, CDR2 SVGAGI (reference sequence). The DNA of the CDR3 is TGTGCCAGCAGCCAAACTAGCGGGAGCGGCGAGACCCAGTACTTC. The encoded protein is CASSQTSGSGETQYF.

This rearrangement joins TRBV27 to TRBJ2-1; TRBD1 agrees at 8 bases. Per germline, CDR1 MNHEY and CDR2 SMNVEV (reference sequence). Germline trimming cut 5 bases from V and 7 bases from J; bases unmatched to any gene: 13. The CDR3 has 16 residues. DNA for the CDR3: TGTGCCAGCAGTCCGCTCAGGACAGGGTGGCCAAATGAGCAGTTCTTC. Its protein product is CASSPLRTGWPNEQFF.

A note on this clone: The same CDR3 is also encoded by other DNA sequences in this sample. The CDR3, as DNA: TGCGCCAGCAGCTTGGGTCAGGGGAGCACAGATACGCAGTATTTT. Residues: CASSLGQGSTDTQYF. This chain uses TRBV5-1 with TRBJ2-3, with D possibly being TRBD1 (6 bases). Germline V gene sequence: CDR1 SGHRS, CDR2 YFSETQ. Trimming removed 0 bases from V and 0 bases from J, with 8 bases in between. The CDR3 is 15 residues long.

Only a few counts were recorded for this clone. The rearrangement joins TRBV5-1 to TRBJ2-7, with 7 bases identical to TRBD1. Germline lookup yields CDR1 SGHRS and CDR2 YFSETQ. The CDR3 totals 14 residues. J was trimmed by 2 bases and V by 2 bases; bases with no gene match: 4. Here the CDR3 DNA reads TGCGCCAGCAGCTTATCGGACAGGCCCTACGAGCAGTACTTC. It yields the protein CASSLSDRPYEQYF.